This T cell receptor beta chain was observed in a study of siplizumab effects on memory and regulatory T cells. The data were produced by immunoSEQ multiplex PCR, yet TCRdb's version contains in-frame clones alone and is incomplete. The sample yields about 100,000 clones, around 92% seen once. Points from the study as a whole: Among mappable alloreactive CD4+ clones, the Treg-derived fraction averaged around 70% with siplizumab versus approximately 26% in controls.

V was cut by 1 base and J by 8 bases, with 12 bases left in between. Per the germline V gene, CDR1 is SGHDT and CDR2 is YYEEEE. This CDR3 comprises 14 residues. The sample holds one count of this clone. Its antigen is unknown. This chain links TRBV5-6 with TRBJ1-4, with TRBD1 as a possible D gene (5 bases). This TCR derives from a human donor in good health. Sequenced: CD4+ T cells sorted from blood. The CDR3 coding sequence is TGTGCCAGCAGCTTGAGGGACCTGGGAGAAAAACTGTTTTTT. Translation gives CASSLRDLGEKLFF.